Shown below are 10 T cell receptor beta chains from a single sample sequenced in a study of molecular identifiers for immune sequencing clone quantification. Using its own MiXCR run on the PCR reads, TCRdb lists one record per CDR3 protein. The data contain around 300,000 distinct CDR3 sequences, about 23% of them singletons. Sequencing was performed on naive CD8+ T cells from blood, with Jurkat cell RNA spiked in. Subset denoted: FACS-sorted CD8+CD4-CCR7+CD45RA+ naive T cells. The receptors derive from a human donor in good health. Some libraries in this study had Jurkat cell RNA spiked in.

In the case of this clonotype: Lacking the conserved final phenylalanine or tryptophan, this CDR3 likely reflects a read error. The rearrangement uses TRBV13 and TRBJ2-5; TRBD1 matches 7 bases. Trimming cost V 5 bases and J 5 bases; bases outside gene matches: 11. This CDR3 spans 15 amino acids. Germline CDR1 PRHDT, CDR2 FYEKMQ (reference sequence). CDR3 loop: CASSPRGRGIETQYS. CDR3 nucleotide sequence: TGTGCCAGCAGCCCACGAGGCAGGGGGATTGAGACCCAGTACTCC.

A remark on this clonotype: Being one base from a much bigger clone, this may be a read error. The chain carries TRBV29-1 and TRBJ2-3, with 7 bases aligning to TRBD1. This CDR3 has 13 amino acids. Germline V gene sequence: CDR1 SQVTM, CDR2 ANQGSEA. This CDR3 is CCAAGTALDTQYF. CDR3 in DNA: TGCTGCGCCGCCGGGACAGCCCTAGATACGCAGTATTTT.

V is TRBV9 and J is TRBJ2-3, with a possible D match to TRBD2 (6 bases). The CDR3 loop spans 17 amino acids. CDR1 is SGDLS, CDR2 YYNGEE, per germline. V gave up 0 bases and J gave up 1 base, with 15 bases separating them. The CDR3 loop reads CASSVGGSGTRTDTQYF. The CDR3 nucleotides read TGTGCCAGCAGCGTAGGTGGTAGCGGTACGCGCACAGATACGCAGTATTTT.

Concerning this clonotype itself: A clone one base away is much larger, so this may be a read error. The conserved phenylalanine or tryptophan is not found at the CDR3 terminus, so this likely reflects a read error. The chain combines TRBV7-9 with TRBJ1-1; possibly TRBD1 for D (5 bases). The CDR3 spans 13 residues. Between the trimmed V and J ends, which lost 8 bases and 3 bases, there was a span of 13 bases. Germline values: CDR1 SEHNR, CDR2 FQNEAQ (reference sequence). The CDR3 loop is CASSGAAHTEAFS. CDR3 coding DNA: TGTGCCAGCTCCGGGGCAGCCCACACTGAAGCTTTCTCT.

The rearrangement links TRBV7-9 to TRBJ2-1; D assignment may be TRBD1 or TRBD2 (5 bases each). CDR3 length: 18 amino acids. V gave up 1 base and J gave up 0 bases, with 16 bases separating them. Germline-derived CDR1 and CDR2 are SEHNR and FQNEAQ (reference sequence). The CDR3 DNA is TGTGCCAGCAGCTTAGAGGGACCCCGATGGAACTCCTACAATGAGCAGTTCTTC. It encodes CASSLEGPRWNSYNEQFF. Complete variable domain (other parts from reference TRBV7-9 and TRBJ2-1): DTGVSQNPRHKITKRGQNVTFRCDPISEHNRLYWYRQTLGQGPEFLTYFQNEAQLEKSRLLSDRFSAERPKGSFSTLEIQRTEQGDSAMYLCASSLEGPRWNSYNEQFFGPGTRLTVL.

There are many counts of this clonotype. The J gene is TRBJ2-7, the V gene TRBV5-6; no clear D. The CDR3 loop spans 13 amino acids. Trimming shortened V by 0 bases and J by 2 bases, and 6 bases separated the two germline ends. The germline V gene has CDR1 SGHDT and CDR2 YYEEEE. CDR3 in amino acids: CASSLEQPYEQYF. The CDR3 DNA reads TGTGCCAGCAGCTTGGAACAGCCCTACGAGCAGTACTTC.

Turning to this clonotype: Possible read error: a much larger clone is one base away. The CDR3 region is CASISGLAYEQYF. CDR3 DNA: TGTGCCAGCATCTCGGGACTAGCCTACGAGCAGTACTTC. The chain employs TRBV6-2 or TRBV6-3 and TRBJ2-7; TRBD2 matches at 8 bases. V was clipped by 7 bases and J by 2 bases; unmatched bases: 4. The CDR3 covers 13 residues. Germline V CDR1 and CDR2: MNHEY, SVGEGT.

This clonotype was counted ten times or more. The chain links TRBV6-2 or TRBV6-3 to TRBJ2-7, with D uncertain. There are 12 residues in the CDR3. Trimming removed 1 base at V and 2 bases at J, with 3 bases between. Germline-derived CDR1 and CDR2 are MNHEY and SVGEGT. CDR3 sequence reads: CASSYWAYEQYF. The CDR3, as DNA: TGTGCCAGCAGTTACTGGGCCTACGAGCAGTACTTC.

This clonotype was counted between two and nine times. The chain couples TRBV6-2 or TRBV6-3 to TRBJ1-4; D remains ambiguous. CDR1 is MNHEY and CDR2 is SVGEGT in the germline V gene. The CDR3 consists of 14 residues. Trimming removed 6 bases from V and 0 bases from J, with 8 bases in between. CDR3 region: CASRDGTTNEKLFF. The CDR3 nucleotides are TGTGCCAGCAGAGACGGGACAACTAATGAAAAACTGTTTTTT.

The genes are TRBV6-2 or TRBV6-3 and TRBJ2-5; D is undetermined. Trimming took 2 bases from V and 5 from J, leaving 24 bases between them. This CDR3 is 18 amino acids long. The germline V gene encodes CDR1 MNHEY and CDR2 SVGEGT. The CDR3 here is CASSYTASRQPFWETQYF. The DNA of the CDR3 is TGTGCCAGCAGTTACACAGCTTCGCGCCAACCTTTCTGGGAGACCCAGTACTTC.